The 18 T cell receptor beta chains presented below share a single source sample, sequenced in a study of T-cell memory formation after mild COVID-19. Via MiXCR, TCRdb re-called the 5' RACE reads, giving one row per CDR3 protein. The sample includes around 340,000 distinct CDR3 sequences, approximately 14% seen only once; the top ten take about a fifth. Sequenced: PBMCs or a T cell subset sorted from them (not recorded which). Source of these receptors: a young man who had mild COVID-19 (a few samples of this study predate the infection). Cell type and time point are not known.

This clonotype has more than one count but fewer than ten. The chain combines TRBV14 with TRBJ1-3, with D perhaps TRBD1 (6 bases). This CDR3 comprises 14 residues. The germline gives CDR1 SGHDN, CDR2 FVKESK. Trimming removed 8 bases from V and 0 bases from J, with 11 bases in between. CDR3 in amino acids: CASYGGFSGNTIYF. Here the CDR3 DNA reads TGTGCCAGCTACGGGGGCTTCTCTGGAAACACCATATATTTT.

This clonotype was seen a single time. The V and J genes are TRBV6-7 and TRBJ2-3, with TRBD2 matching 7 bases. TRBV6-7 is marked as an open reading frame, function uncertain. CDR3 length: 19 residues. With V trimmed by 2 bases and J by 0 bases, 14 bases remained unmatched. CDR3 amino acids: CASSYPGIRWRGSTDTQYF. The CDR3, as DNA: TGTGCCAGCAGTTACCCCGGAATTCGATGGCGGGGGAGCACAGATACGCAGTATTTT.

This clonotype was observed a few times. The chain uses TRBV12-3 or TRBV12-4 and TRBJ1-1; 7 bases map to TRBD1. The CDR3 is 13 amino acids. The V segment lost 6 bases and the J segment 5 bases; nucleotides outside the gene matches: 6. In DNA, the CDR3 is TGTGCCAGCAGAAGACAGGGAAGGACTGAAGCTTTCTTT. It codes for CASRRQGRTEAFF.

This clonotype showed up just a few times. J is TRBJ2-2 and V is TRBV12-3 or TRBV12-4; 11 bases are shared with TRBD1. There are 15 residues in the CDR3. The junction had 7 bases not matched to a gene; V was cut back by 7 bases and J by 6 bases. CDR3 sequence reads: CASTPGQGGPGELFF. DNA of the CDR3: TGTGCCAGCACCCCGGGACAGGGGGGGCCCGGGGAGCTGTTTTTT.

This clonotype was picked up a small number of times. CDR3 amino acids: CASSPPGSSYEQYV. CDR3 nucleotide sequence: TGTGCCAGCAGCCCCCCGGGGTCGTCCTACGAGCAGTACGTC. The V and J genes are TRBV7-9 and TRBJ2-7; a weak D match, TRBD2 (5 bases). This CDR3 has 14 amino acids. The germline CDR1 and CDR2 sequences are SEHNR and FQNEAQ (reference sequence). V shed 5 bases and J shed 1 base, with 12 bases lying between them.

Ten or more counts support this clonotype. The rearrangement joins TRBV29-1 to TRBJ2-3; TRBD1 aligns across 8 bases. V shed 7 bases and J 1 base; nucleotides not matched to a gene: 10. Germline V lookup: CDR1 SQVTM, CDR2 ANQGSEA. The CDR3 consists of 15 residues. CDR3 coding DNA: TGCAGCGCGTCCCTTGACAGGGGTCGCACAGATACGCAGTATTTT. Its translation: CSASLDRGRTDTQYF.

This chain connects TRBV28 to TRBJ2-7; tentatively, D is TRBD2 (6 bases). Germline assignment: CDR1 MDHEN and CDR2 SYDVKM. The CDR3 sequence is 13 residues long. The V gene lost 8 bases and the J gene lost 2 bases, with 13 bases spanning the gap. The CDR3 region is CASFGGGTYEQYF. The CDR3 DNA is TGTGCCAGCTTCGGGGGTGGGACCTACGAGCAGTACTTC. Filled out from reference TRBV28 and TRBJ2-7, the complete variable domain reads DVKVTQSSRYLVKRTGEKVFLECVQDMDHENMFWYRQDPGLGLRLIYFSYDVKMKEKGDIPEGYSVSREKKERFSLILESASTNQTSMYLCASFGGGTYEQYFGPGTRLTVT.

This clonotype has only a few counts. The V gene is TRBV4-1, the J gene TRBJ1-2; maybe TRBD1 (6 bases). The germline V and J ends were trimmed by 4 bases and 3 bases, with 15 bases remaining between them. The CDR3 has 15 residues. CDR1 and CDR2 from the germline V gene are MGHRA and YSYEKL. As DNA, the CDR3 is TGCGCCAGCAGCCCTGGGGGCGGCAGGGACTATGGCTACACCTTC. Protein: CASSPGGGRDYGYTF.

In this sample, this clonotype turned up a few times. The V call is TRBV28, the J call TRBJ1-2, with 8 positions matching TRBD1. Per germline, CDR1 MDHEN and CDR2 SYDVKM. After removal of 3 bases from V and 6 bases from J, the junction contained 9 bases not matched to a gene. The CDR3 runs 15 residues. The CDR3 DNA is TGTGCCAGCAGTTTTCCTACGACAGGGGTGGATGGCTACACCTTC. Residues: CASSFPTTGVDGYTF.

The chain combines TRBV15 with TRBJ2-5; a possible D gene is TRBD1 (5 bases). This CDR3 is 13 amino acids long. Trimming cost V 4 bases and J 1 base, with 7 bases left between them. In germline, CDR1 is LNHNV, CDR2 YYDKDF (reference sequence). The CDR3 is CATSTGIQETQYF. The CDR3 DNA reads TGTGCCACCAGCACAGGGATCCAAGAGACCCAGTACTTC.

The chain recombines TRBV29-1 with TRBJ1-2; D ambiguous. V lost 6 bases, J lost 1 base, and 15 bases lay in between. CDR1 is SQVTM and CDR2 is ANQGSEA in the germline V gene. The CDR3 is made up of 14 amino acids. This CDR3 is CSVENGADNYGYTF. The CDR3 DNA is TGCAGCGTAGAGAACGGAGCCGATAACTATGGCTACACCTTC. Together with reference TRBV29-1 and TRBJ1-2, the CDR3 gives the full variable domain: SAVISQKPSRDICQRGTSLTIQCQVDSQVTMMFWYRQQPGQSLTLIATANQGSEATYESGFVIDKFPISRPNLTFSTLTVSNMSPEDSSIYLCSVENGADNYGYTFGSGTRLTVV.

This clonotype has a handful of counts. The chain combines TRBV4-3 with TRBJ1-1; possible D gene TRBD1, 5 bases. Per the germline V gene, CDR1 is LGHNA and CDR2 is YSLEER. V was cut by 5 bases and J by 3 bases, with 13 bases left in between. The CDR3 runs 14 residues. CDR3 bases: TGCGCCAGCAGCTCCGGGACTTGGGACACTGAAGCTTTCTTT. Translating it yields CASSSGTWDTEAFF.

This clonotype turned up a few times. The rearrangement uses TRBV6-2 or TRBV6-3 and TRBJ2-7; 9 bases are a match to TRBD1. Germline loops: CDR1 MNHEY, CDR2 SVGEGT. With V trimmed by 2 bases and J by 1 base, 6 bases remained unmatched. The CDR3 length is 16 residues. DNA for the CDR3: TGTGCCAGCAGTTACGGTCCGGGACAGGGATCCTACGAGCAGTACGTC. This encodes CASSYGPGQGSYEQYV.

This clonotype was detected a few times. This chain connects TRBV7-9 to TRBJ1-5; weak D call: TRBD1 (6 bases). This CDR3 is 17 amino acids long. The V gene's germline CDR1 is SEHNR and CDR2 FQNEAQ (reference sequence). V gave up 3 bases and J gave up 0 bases, with 15 bases separating them. CDR3 sequence: CASSFGAGGGSNQPQHF. CDR3 DNA sequence: TGTGCCAGCAGCTTCGGTGCCGGAGGGGGTAGCAATCAGCCCCAGCATTTT.

In this sample, this clonotype turned up a few times. V and J are TRBV5-1 and TRBJ2-1, with 7 nucleotides matching TRBD1. CDR1 and CDR2 (germline): SGHRS, YFSETQ. This CDR3 contains 16 residues. The ends lost 0 bases at V and 2 bases at J; junction bases unmatched: 5. CDR3 loop: CASSLGPQGAYNEQFF. The CDR3, as DNA: TGCGCCAGCAGCTTGGGACCTCAGGGGGCCTACAATGAGCAGTTCTTC.

This chain links TRBV18 with TRBJ2-3; tentative D call: TRBD1 (6 bases). CDR3 length equals 14 residues. The V gene's germline CDR1 is KGHSH and CDR2 LQKENI. The V and J ends lost 1 base and 7 bases respectively, with 12 bases between them. CDR3 nucleotide sequence: TGTGCCAGCTCACCACGGGACATGTCAAATACGCAGTATTTT. Amino acids: CASSPRDMSNTQYF.

The V gene is TRBV6-1, the J gene TRBJ1-5, with D maybe TRBD1 (5 bases). CDR1 is MNHNS, CDR2 SASEGT, per germline. Trimming took off 2 bases at V and 10 bases at J, with 12 bases between the two ends. The CDR3 contains 13 residues. CDR3 sequence (DNA): TGTGCCAGCAGTGAAACCTCCGACAGACCCCAGCATTTT. Amino acids: CASSETSDRPQHF.

This clonotype was recorded many times. The genes are TRBV10-3 and TRBJ2-2; a weak D match, TRBD2 (5 bases). The V gene lost 10 bases and the J gene lost 0 bases, with 15 bases spanning the gap. Germline assignment: CDR1 ENHRY and CDR2 SYGVKD. The CDR3 sequence is 15 residues long. The CDR3 here is CATSGLLANTGELFF. CDR3 DNA: TGTGCCACCTCCGGACTTCTCGCGAACACCGGGGAGCTGTTTTTT.